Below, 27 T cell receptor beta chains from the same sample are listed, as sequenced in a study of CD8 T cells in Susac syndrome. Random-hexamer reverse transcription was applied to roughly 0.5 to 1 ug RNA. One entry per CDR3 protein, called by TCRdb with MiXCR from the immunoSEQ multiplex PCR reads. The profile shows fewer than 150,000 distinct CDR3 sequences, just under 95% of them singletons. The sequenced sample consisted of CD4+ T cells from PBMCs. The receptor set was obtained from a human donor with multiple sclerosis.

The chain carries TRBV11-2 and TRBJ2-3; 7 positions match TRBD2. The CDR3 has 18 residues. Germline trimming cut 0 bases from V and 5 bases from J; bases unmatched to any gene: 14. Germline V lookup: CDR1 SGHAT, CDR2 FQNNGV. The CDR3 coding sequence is TGTGCCAGCAGCTTAGAAGCCCCCAGGAGCGGGGATATAGATACGCAGTATTTT. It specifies CASSLEAPRSGDIDTQYF.

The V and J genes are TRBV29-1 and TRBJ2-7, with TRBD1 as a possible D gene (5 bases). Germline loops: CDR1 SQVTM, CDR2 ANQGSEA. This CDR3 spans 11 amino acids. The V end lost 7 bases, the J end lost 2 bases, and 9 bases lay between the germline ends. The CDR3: CSALTAYEQYF. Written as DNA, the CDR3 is TGCAGCGCGTTGACAGCCTACGAGCAGTACTTC.

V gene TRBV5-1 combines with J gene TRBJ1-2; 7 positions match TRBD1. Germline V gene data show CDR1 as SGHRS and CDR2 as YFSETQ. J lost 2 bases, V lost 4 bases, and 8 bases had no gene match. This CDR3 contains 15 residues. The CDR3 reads CASSERQGRNYGYTF. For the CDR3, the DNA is TGCGCCAGCAGCGAACGACAGGGAAGGAACTATGGCTACACCTTC.

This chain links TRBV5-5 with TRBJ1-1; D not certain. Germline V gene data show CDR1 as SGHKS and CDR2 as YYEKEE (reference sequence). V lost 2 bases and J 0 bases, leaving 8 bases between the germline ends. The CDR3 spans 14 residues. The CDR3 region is CASSFTQLNTEAFF. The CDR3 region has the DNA TGTGCCAGCAGCTTCACCCAGCTGAACACTGAAGCTTTCTTT.

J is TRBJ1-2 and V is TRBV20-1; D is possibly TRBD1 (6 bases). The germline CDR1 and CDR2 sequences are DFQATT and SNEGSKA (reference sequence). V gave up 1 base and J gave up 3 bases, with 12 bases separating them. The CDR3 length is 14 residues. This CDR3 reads CSARGARGYYGYTF. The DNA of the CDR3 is TGCAGTGCTAGAGGCGCGAGGGGGTACTATGGCTACACCTTC.

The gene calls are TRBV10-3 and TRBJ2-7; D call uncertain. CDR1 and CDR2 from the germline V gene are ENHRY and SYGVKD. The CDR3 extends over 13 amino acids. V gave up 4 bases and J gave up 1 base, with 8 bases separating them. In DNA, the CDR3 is TGTGCCATCAGTGCCGCCCGATCCTACGAGCAGTACTTC. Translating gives CAISAARSYEQYF.

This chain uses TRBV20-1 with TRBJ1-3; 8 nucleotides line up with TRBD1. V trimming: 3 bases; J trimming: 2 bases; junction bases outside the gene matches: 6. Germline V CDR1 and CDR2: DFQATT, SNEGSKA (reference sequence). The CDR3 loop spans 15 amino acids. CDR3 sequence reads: CSARTGVFPGNTIYF. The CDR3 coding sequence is TGCAGTGCTAGGACAGGGGTTTTTCCTGGAAACACCATATATTTT.

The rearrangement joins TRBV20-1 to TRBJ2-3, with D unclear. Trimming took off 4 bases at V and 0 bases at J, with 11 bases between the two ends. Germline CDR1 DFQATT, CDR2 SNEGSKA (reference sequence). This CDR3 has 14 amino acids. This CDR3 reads CSAKPSASTDTQYF. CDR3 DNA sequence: TGCAGTGCTAAGCCCAGCGCGAGCACAGATACGCAGTATTTT.

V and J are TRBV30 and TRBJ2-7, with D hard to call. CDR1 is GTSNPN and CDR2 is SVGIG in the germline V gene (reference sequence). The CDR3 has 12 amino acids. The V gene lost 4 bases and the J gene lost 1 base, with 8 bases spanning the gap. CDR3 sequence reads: CAWKIGSYEQYF. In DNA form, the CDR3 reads TGTGCCTGGAAAATCGGATCCTACGAGCAGTACTTC.

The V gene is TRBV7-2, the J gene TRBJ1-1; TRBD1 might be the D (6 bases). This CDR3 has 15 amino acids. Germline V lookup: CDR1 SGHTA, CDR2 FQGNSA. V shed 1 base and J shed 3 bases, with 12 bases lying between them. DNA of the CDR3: TGTGCCAGCAGCTTAGTTTTGGGGGGGCACACTGAAGCTTTCTTT. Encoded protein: CASSLVLGGHTEAFF. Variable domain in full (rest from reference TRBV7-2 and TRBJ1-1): GAGVSQSPSNKVTEKGKDVELRCDPISGHTALYWYRQSLGQGLEFLIYFQGNSAPDKSGLPSDRFSAERTGGSVSTLTIQRTQQEDSAVYLCASSLVLGGHTEAFFGQGTRLTVV.

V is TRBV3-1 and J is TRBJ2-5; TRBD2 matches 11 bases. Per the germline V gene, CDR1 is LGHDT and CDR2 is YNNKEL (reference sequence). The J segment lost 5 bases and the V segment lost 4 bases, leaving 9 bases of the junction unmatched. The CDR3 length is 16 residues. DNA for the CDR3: TGTGCCAGCAGCCTCTCCCTAGCGGGGGGATGGGAGACCCAGTACTTC. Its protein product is CASSLSLAGGWETQYF.

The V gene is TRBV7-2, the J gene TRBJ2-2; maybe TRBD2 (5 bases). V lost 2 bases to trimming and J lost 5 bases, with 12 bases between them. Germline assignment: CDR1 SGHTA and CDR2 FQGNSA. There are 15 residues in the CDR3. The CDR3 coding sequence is TGTGCCAGCAGCTTAATGAAGGGCGGGACCGGGGAGCTGTTTTTT. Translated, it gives CASSLMKGGTGELFF.

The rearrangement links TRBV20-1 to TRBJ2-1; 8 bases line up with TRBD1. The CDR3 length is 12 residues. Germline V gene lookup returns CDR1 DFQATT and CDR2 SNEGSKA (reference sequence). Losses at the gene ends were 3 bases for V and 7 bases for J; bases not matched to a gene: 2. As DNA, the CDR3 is TGCAGTGCTAGGGACAGGGCAAATGAGCAGTTCTTC. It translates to CSARDRANEQFF.

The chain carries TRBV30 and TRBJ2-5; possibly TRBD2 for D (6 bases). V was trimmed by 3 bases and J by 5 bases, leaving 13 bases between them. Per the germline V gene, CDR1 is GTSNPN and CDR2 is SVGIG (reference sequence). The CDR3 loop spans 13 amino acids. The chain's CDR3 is CAWRLAASETQYF. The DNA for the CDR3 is TGTGCCTGGAGACTAGCAGCCTCGGAGACCCAGTACTTC.

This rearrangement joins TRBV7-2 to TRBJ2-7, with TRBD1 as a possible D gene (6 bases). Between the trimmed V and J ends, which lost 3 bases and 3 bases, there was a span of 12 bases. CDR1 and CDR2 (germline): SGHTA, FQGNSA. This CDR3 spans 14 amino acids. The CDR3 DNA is TGTGCCAGCAGCTTGGACAGCCTGAACTACGAGCAGTACTTC. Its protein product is CASSLDSLNYEQYF.

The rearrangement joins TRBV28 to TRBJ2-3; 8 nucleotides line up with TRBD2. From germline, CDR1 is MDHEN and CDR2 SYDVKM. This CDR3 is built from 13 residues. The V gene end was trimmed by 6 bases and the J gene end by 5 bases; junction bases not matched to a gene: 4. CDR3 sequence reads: CASRRGAGDTQYF. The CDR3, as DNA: TGTGCCAGCAGGCGGGGGGCCGGAGATACGCAGTATTTT.

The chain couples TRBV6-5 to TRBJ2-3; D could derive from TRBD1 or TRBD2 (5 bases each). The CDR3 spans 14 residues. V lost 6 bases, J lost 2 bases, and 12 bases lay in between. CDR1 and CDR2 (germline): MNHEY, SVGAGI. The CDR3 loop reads CASSLGTLTDTQYF. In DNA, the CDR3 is TGTGCCAGCAGCCTAGGGACCCTCACAGATACGCAGTATTTT.

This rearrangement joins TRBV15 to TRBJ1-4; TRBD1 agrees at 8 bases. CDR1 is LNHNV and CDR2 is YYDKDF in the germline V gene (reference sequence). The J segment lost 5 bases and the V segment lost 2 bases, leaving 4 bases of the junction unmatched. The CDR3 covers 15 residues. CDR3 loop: CATSRRTGTNEKLFF. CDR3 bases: TGTGCCACCAGCAGAAGGACAGGGACGAATGAAAAACTGTTTTTT.

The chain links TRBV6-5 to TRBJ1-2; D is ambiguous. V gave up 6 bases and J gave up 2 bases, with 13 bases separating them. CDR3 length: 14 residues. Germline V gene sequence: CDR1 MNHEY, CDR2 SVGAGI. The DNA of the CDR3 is TGTGCCAGCAGCCCCAACCAGATGAACTATGGCTACACCTTC. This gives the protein CASSPNQMNYGYTF.

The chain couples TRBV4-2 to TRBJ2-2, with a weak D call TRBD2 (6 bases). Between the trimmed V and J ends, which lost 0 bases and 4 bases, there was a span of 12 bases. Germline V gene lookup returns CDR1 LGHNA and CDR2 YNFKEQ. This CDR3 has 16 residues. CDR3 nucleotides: TGTGCCAGCAGCCAAGATCGACTAGAAGGCACCGGGGAGCTGTTTTTT. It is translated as CASSQDRLEGTGELFF.

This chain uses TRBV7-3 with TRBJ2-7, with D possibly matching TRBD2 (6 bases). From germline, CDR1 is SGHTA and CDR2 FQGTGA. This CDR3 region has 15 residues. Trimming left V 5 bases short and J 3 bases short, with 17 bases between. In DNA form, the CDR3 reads TGTGCCAGCAGCCCCGGGGCGGGGACGTTCTACGAGCAGTACTTC. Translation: CASSPGAGTFYEQYF.

Written as DNA, the CDR3 is TGTGCCAGCTCCTTTGGGGGGCTAATCAATCAGCCCCAGCATTTT. This codes for CASSFGGLINQPQHF. V usage is TRBV28 and J usage is TRBJ1-5, with D possibly TRBD1 on 6 matching bases. Germline V gene lookup returns CDR1 MDHEN and CDR2 SYDVKM. The CDR3 length is 15 residues. Trimming took 8 bases from V and 3 from J, leaving 17 bases between them.

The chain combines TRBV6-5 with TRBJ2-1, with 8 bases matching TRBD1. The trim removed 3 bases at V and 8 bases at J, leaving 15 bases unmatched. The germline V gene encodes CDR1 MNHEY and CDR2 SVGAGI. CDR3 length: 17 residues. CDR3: CASSYYYKGTGGDEQFF. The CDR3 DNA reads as TGTGCCAGCAGTTATTATTACAAGGGGACAGGTGGGGATGAGCAGTTCTTC.

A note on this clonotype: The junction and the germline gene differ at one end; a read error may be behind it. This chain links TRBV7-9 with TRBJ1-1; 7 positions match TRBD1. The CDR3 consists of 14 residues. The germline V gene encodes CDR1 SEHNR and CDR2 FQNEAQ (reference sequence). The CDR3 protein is CASTLPQGRTEAFF. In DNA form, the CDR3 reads TGTGCCAGCACCTTACCACAGGGGCGAACTGAAGCTTTCTTT.

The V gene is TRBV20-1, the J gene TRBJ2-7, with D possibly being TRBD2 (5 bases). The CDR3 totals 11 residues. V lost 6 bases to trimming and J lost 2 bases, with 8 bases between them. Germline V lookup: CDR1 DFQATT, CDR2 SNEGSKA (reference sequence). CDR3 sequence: CSALLAYEQYF. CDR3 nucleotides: TGCAGTGCGCTACTAGCCTACGAGCAGTACTTC.

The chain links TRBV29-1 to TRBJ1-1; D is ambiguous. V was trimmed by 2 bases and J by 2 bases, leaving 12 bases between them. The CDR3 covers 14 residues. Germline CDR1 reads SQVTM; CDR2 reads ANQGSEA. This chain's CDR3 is CSVENQGRNTEAFF. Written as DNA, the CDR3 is TGCAGCGTTGAAAATCAAGGCAGAAACACTGAAGCTTTCTTT.

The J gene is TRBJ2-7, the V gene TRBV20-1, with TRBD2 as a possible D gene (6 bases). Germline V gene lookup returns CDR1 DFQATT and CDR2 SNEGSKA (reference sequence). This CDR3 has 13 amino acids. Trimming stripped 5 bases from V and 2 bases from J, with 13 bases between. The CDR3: CSAWDFHAYEQYF. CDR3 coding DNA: TGCAGTGCTTGGGACTTCCATGCCTACGAGCAGTACTTC.